The source of this T cell receptor (beta chain) is a study of beta chain features in type 1 diabetes. Background on the study: What patients shared with healthy donors was a similar profile of age, gender and cell yields.

Study-wide points: Cells with high TCR expression could be over-represented by cDNA sequencing. VDJ junctions in type 1 diabetes patients carried more deletions and fewer insertions. The question left open here concerned HLA type influencing TCRB rearrangement.

Germline V CDR1 and CDR2: SEHNR, FQNEAQ (reference sequence). The CDR3 is 14 residues long. Trimming cost V 5 bases and J 1 base, with 12 bases left between them. Expressed TCRB transcripts got sequenced, as all isolated RNA was reverse transcribed. Data came from immunoSEQ multiplex PCR; TCRdb stores just in-frame clones and leaves some out. The sample consists of 120,000 to 150,000 clones, under 60% of them appearing once. In its sample, this clone was seen a few times. Its antigen is undetermined. The V and J genes are TRBV7-9 and TRBJ2-7, with TRBD2 as a possible D gene (5 bases). What was sequenced was Tregs from blood. This receptor was identified in a young man in good health. The CDR3 reads CASSRSGVSYEQYF. CDR3 nucleotide sequence: TGTGCCAGCAGCCGAAGCGGAGTTTCCTACGAGCAGTACTTC.